Each of the 14 T cell receptor beta chains below was sequenced from the same sample in a study of cytomegalovirus exposure and HLA in healthy donors. Vbeta (60) and Jbeta (13) primers were used in the PCR. Assay used: immunoSEQ multiplex PCR; TCRdb lists only in-frame clones, some missing. The repertoire consists of about 160,000 clones, with about 84% occurring once and the leading ten covering 1.3%. Material: PBMCs. These receptors all come from a middle-aged man in good health and CMV-seropositive.

This clone is a singleton in its sample. The chain is built from TRBV28 and TRBJ2-5; 9 bases agree with TRBD1. With 10 bases clipped from V and 6 bases from J, the junction kept 9 bases outside the gene matches. CDR3 size: 13 residues. The germline V gene has CDR1 MDHEN and CDR2 SYDVKM. CDR3 coding DNA: TGTGCCATCTGGGCGGGGACAGGGAAGACCCAGTACTTC. Its protein product is CAIWAGTGKTQYF.

The rearrangement uses TRBV27 and TRBJ1-1; 7 bases agree with TRBD1. CDR3 length: 13 amino acids. The junction had 6 bases not matched to a gene; V was cut back by 7 bases and J by 4 bases. The germline gives CDR1 MNHEY, CDR2 SMNVEV (reference sequence). This CDR3 is CASKSTGLTEAFF. CDR3 in DNA: TGTGCCAGCAAGTCGACAGGGCTCACTGAAGCTTTCTTT.

The genes are TRBV5-4 and TRBJ1-2; no definite D call. CDR3 length equals 18 residues. Germline CDR1 and CDR2: SGHNT and YYREEE (reference sequence). V was trimmed by 0 bases and J by 0 bases, leaving 18 bases between them. The DNA for the CDR3 is TGTGCCAGCAGCTTGGTCCCAGGCCGTAGACCTACTAACTATGGCTACACCTTC. This sequence encodes CASSLVPGRRPTNYGYTF.

This sequence joins TRBV29-1 and TRBJ1-2; 7 bases align to TRBD1. The CDR3 sequence is 11 residues long. Losses at the gene ends were 7 bases for V and 2 bases for J; bases not matched to a gene: 1. Germline assignment: CDR1 SQVTM and CDR2 ANQGSEA. The DNA for the CDR3 is TGCAGCGGACAGGGAAACTATGGCTACACCTTC. Its translation: CSGQGNYGYTF.

This chain links TRBV7-8 with TRBJ2-7, with 11 bases lining up with TRBD2. CDR3 length: 16 amino acids. Trimming removed 2 bases from V and 5 bases from J; junction bases left unmatched: 8. Germline lookup yields CDR1 SGHVS and CDR2 FQNEAQ. The CDR3: CASSLPRTSGSHEQYF. In nucleotides, the CDR3 is TGTGCCAGCAGCTTACCCCGAACTAGCGGGAGCCACGAGCAGTACTTC.

The chain has TRBV6-5 and TRBJ2-1, with 10 bases that match TRBD2. The germline gives CDR1 MNHEY, CDR2 SVGAGI. CDR3 length: 15 amino acids. With V trimmed by 6 bases and J by 5 bases, 7 bases remained unmatched. The CDR3 DNA sequence: TGTGCCAGCAGGGACCTAGCGGGAGCGAACAATGAGCAGTTCTTC. This sequence encodes CASRDLAGANNEQFF.

V gene TRBV6-5 combines with J gene TRBJ1-1, with 9 bases that match TRBD1. Looked up from germline, CDR1 is MNHEY and CDR2 is SVGAGI. With V trimmed by 5 bases and J by 5 bases, 6 bases remained unmatched. The CDR3 totals 14 residues. The DNA of the CDR3 is TGTGCCAGCAGTCCGGACAGGGGAGGGACTGAAGCTTTCTTT. Protein: CASSPDRGGTEAFF.

This clone has only one observation. The V gene is TRBV6-4, the J gene TRBJ2-3; 11 nucleotides line up with TRBD2. Looked up from germline, CDR1 is MRHNA and CDR2 is SNTAGT. V gave up 6 bases and J gave up 4 bases; unmatched junction bases: 9. The CDR3 sequence is 16 residues long. The CDR3 loop reads CASSPEISGRADTQYF. CDR3 DNA: TGTGCCAGCAGCCCTGAGATTAGCGGGAGGGCAGATACGCAGTATTTT.

The V call is TRBV5-6, the J call TRBJ1-3, with TRBD1 matching 7 bases. Trimming cost V 4 bases and J 2 bases; bases outside gene matches: 15. Germline assignment: CDR1 SGHDT and CDR2 YYEEEE. This CDR3 is built from 18 residues. The CDR3 region is CASSRLGRGAGPGNTIYF. Here the CDR3 DNA reads TGTGCCAGCAGCCGGCTAGGCAGGGGGGCAGGGCCTGGAAACACCATATATTTT.

The genes are TRBV7-2 and TRBJ1-5, with D unclear. The CDR3 loop spans 12 amino acids. The V and J ends lost 5 bases and 4 bases respectively, with 6 bases between them. From germline, CDR1 is SGHTA and CDR2 FQGNSA. CDR3 protein: CASSVRNQPQHF. The DNA for the CDR3 is TGTGCCAGCAGCGTTCGGAATCAGCCCCAGCATTTT.

The V call is TRBV5-6, the J call TRBJ1-4; no reliable D call. Germline V lookup: CDR1 SGHDT, CDR2 YYEEEE. V lost 7 bases to trimming and J lost 4 bases, with 11 bases between them. The CDR3 loop spans 13 amino acids. The CDR3 sequence is CASSLRRNEKLFF. The CDR3 bases are TGTGCCAGCTCCCTACGCCGTAATGAAAAACTGTTTTTT.

J is TRBJ1-5 and V is TRBV9; D gene uncertain. Trimming stripped 3 bases from V and 3 bases from J, with 7 bases between. Germline V gene lookup returns CDR1 SGDLS and CDR2 YYNGEE. The CDR3 is 13 residues long. The CDR3 sequence: CASSADFNQPQHF. Written as DNA, the CDR3 is TGTGCCAGCAGCGCGGACTTCAATCAGCCCCAGCATTTT.

J is TRBJ2-7 and V is TRBV9; tentatively, D is TRBD2 (5 bases). Germline V CDR1 and CDR2: SGDLS, YYNGEE. Trimming shortened V by 4 bases and J by 0 bases, and 11 bases separated the two germline ends. The CDR3 covers 14 residues. As DNA, the CDR3 is TGTGCCAGCAGCCTAACTGGGAGCTCCTACGAGCAGTACTTC. It specifies CASSLTGSSYEQYF.

The chain's CDR3 is CAWSVKEYTRDRANSPLHF. The CDR3 DNA reads as TGTGCCTGGAGTGTAAAAGAGTATACCCGGGACAGGGCTAATTCACCCCTCCACTTT. This chain links TRBV30 with TRBJ1-6; 9 bases agree with TRBD1. V dropped 0 bases and J dropped 6; count of bases not matched to a gene: 15. CDR1 and CDR2 from the germline V gene are GTSNPN and SVGIG (reference sequence). The CDR3 has 19 residues. Supplemented by reference TRBV30 and TRBJ1-6, the full variable domain reads SQTIHQWPATLVQPVGSPLSLECTVEGTSNPNLYWYRQAAGRGLQLLFYSVGIGQISSEVPQNLSASRPQDRQFILSSKKLLLSDSGFYLCAWSVKEYTRDRANSPLHFGNGTRLTVT.